Listed below are T cell receptor beta chains from one sample, sequenced in a study of naive and memory T cell subsets. TCRdb re-called the UMI-ligation and nested PCR reads through MiXCR, storing one row per CDR3 protein. The sample lists approximately 150,000 distinct CDR3 sequences, 15% to 25% occurring once. The specimen was naive CD8+ T cells from blood. These receptors were taken from a human donor in good health. Each CDR3 is given with its conserved first and last residue. Fields, in order: D gene, V gene, J gene, clone size, CDR3 DNA, CDR3 protein. The D gene is left open where the match is weak. Clone sizes are given selectively: once, few, many, or a class where the clone is expanded.

d_call: TRBD2; v_call: TRBV28; j_call: TRBJ2-1; clone_size: many; cdr3_nt: TGTGCCAGCACGTTTCTAGCGGGGCCTATAATATACAATGAGCAGTTCTTC; cdr3_aa: CASTFLAGPIIYNEQFF
d_call: .; v_call: TRBV4-1; j_call: TRBJ2-2; clone_size: .; cdr3_nt: TGCGCCAGCAGCCAAGAAGAACAGGACACCGGGGAGCTGTTTTTT; cdr3_aa: CASSQEEQDTGELFF
d_call: .; v_call: TRBV7-2; j_call: TRBJ2-2; clone_size: .; cdr3_nt: TGTGCCAGCAGCTTTTTTGGGGGAGCCGCCGGGGAGCTGTTTTTT; cdr3_aa: CASSFFGGAAGELFF
d_call: TRBD2; v_call: TRBV27; j_call: TRBJ2-1; clone_size: few; cdr3_nt: TGTGCCAGCAGTATACTAGCGGATAGCTCCTACAATGAGCAGTTCTTC; cdr3_aa: CASSILADSSYNEQFF
d_call: .; v_call: TRBV12-3/TRBV12-4; j_call: TRBJ2-1; clone_size: few; cdr3_nt: TGTGCCAGCAGTTCCTCCCTCCTGGAGCAGTTCTTC; cdr3_aa: CASSSSLLEQFF
d_call: .; v_call: TRBV3-2; j_call: TRBJ2-1; clone_size: .; cdr3_nt: TGTGCCAGCAGCCAAGAGTATGGGCGGGAGTATCCATCCAATGAGCAGTTCTTC; cdr3_aa: CASSQEYGREYPSNEQFF
d_call: .; v_call: TRBV3-1; j_call: TRBJ2-1; clone_size: few; cdr3_nt: TGTGCCAGCAGCCCCAGTTTATGGGTGTACAATGAGCAGTTCTTC; cdr3_aa: CASSPSLWVYNEQFF
d_call: .; v_call: TRBV28; j_call: TRBJ2-1; clone_size: few; cdr3_nt: TGTGCCAGCAGTTTTCCTCCGCAGTTCTTC; cdr3_aa: CASSFPPQFF
d_call: TRBD1; v_call: TRBV28; j_call: TRBJ1-2; clone_size: few; cdr3_nt: TGTGCCAGCAGGTCCACAGGGGTTTCGGTATACTATGGCTACACCTTC; cdr3_aa: CASRSTGVSVYYGYTF
d_call: .; v_call: TRBV7-9; j_call: TRBJ2-7; clone_size: few; cdr3_nt: TGTGCCAGCAGCTCCAAGCGGAGCCCCTACGAGCAGTACTTC; cdr3_aa: CASSSKRSPYEQYF
d_call: .; v_call: TRBV6-1; j_call: TRBJ2-1; clone_size: .; cdr3_nt: TGTGCCAGCAGCCACCACGGGGGGCGAGCCTACAATGAGCAGTTCTTC; cdr3_aa: CASSHHGGRAYNEQFF
d_call: .; v_call: TRBV7-9; j_call: TRBJ1-5; clone_size: .; cdr3_nt: TGTGCCAGCAGCCCCGGTAGTTATAGCAATCAGCCCCAGCATTTT; cdr3_aa: CASSPGSYSNQPQHF
d_call: .; v_call: TRBV28; j_call: TRBJ2-1; clone_size: .; cdr3_nt: TGTGCCAGCAGTCCGACGAAGCAGTACAATGAGCAGTTCTTC; cdr3_aa: CASSPTKQYNEQFF
d_call: .; v_call: TRBV27; j_call: TRBJ2-1; clone_size: .; cdr3_nt: TGTGCCAGCAGTCCCGGACCAACCCAGGAGCAGTTCTTC; cdr3_aa: CASSPGPTQEQFF
d_call: .; v_call: TRBV6-5; j_call: TRBJ2-1; clone_size: .; cdr3_nt: TGTGCCAGCAGCCCCCTATTAGTTGATGAGCAGTTCTTC; cdr3_aa: CASSPLLVDEQFF
d_call: .; v_call: TRBV29-1; j_call: TRBJ1-2; clone_size: few; cdr3_nt: TGCAGCGTTGAAGAAGTTTGGACAGTCTATGGCTACACCTTC; cdr3_aa: CSVEEVWTVYGYTF
d_call: TRBD2; v_call: TRBV7-6; j_call: TRBJ2-3; clone_size: .; cdr3_nt: TGTGCCAGCAGCCCACCCCCCGCGGGAGATTACGGTACGCAGTATTTT; cdr3_aa: CASSPPPAGDYGTQYF
d_call: TRBD2; v_call: TRBV14; j_call: TRBJ2-2; clone_size: .; cdr3_nt: TGTGCCAGCAGCCAGGTGACTAGCGGGAGTCTCAACACCGGGGAGCTGTTTTTT; cdr3_aa: CASSQVTSGSLNTGELFF
d_call: TRBD1; v_call: TRBV5-1; j_call: TRBJ2-1; clone_size: .; cdr3_nt: TGCGCCAGCAGCTTTACAGGGGGTAATGAGCAGTTCTTC; cdr3_aa: CASSFTGGNEQFF
d_call: .; v_call: TRBV27; j_call: TRBJ2-3; clone_size: .; cdr3_nt: TGTGCCAGCATGGCGGTCGGAGATACGCAGTATTTT; cdr3_aa: CASMAVGDTQYF
d_call: TRBD1; v_call: TRBV12-3/TRBV12-4; j_call: TRBJ1-2; clone_size: .; cdr3_nt: TGTGCCAGCAGTTTGGGGGGCCCAATAACAGGGGACTATGGCTACACCTTC; cdr3_aa: CASSLGGPITGDYGYTF
d_call: TRBD2; v_call: TRBV6-6; j_call: TRBJ2-7; clone_size: .; cdr3_nt: TGTGCCAGCAGTTACGTAGCGGGAGGGGAGTACGAGCAGTACTTC; cdr3_aa: CASSYVAGGEYEQYF
d_call: .; v_call: TRBV29-1; j_call: TRBJ2-1; clone_size: .; cdr3_nt: TGCAGCGTTGATCATTGGGAATGGACGAAGGAGGTAAATGAGCAGTTCTTC; cdr3_aa: CSVDHWEWTKEVNEQFF
d_call: .; v_call: TRBV28; j_call: TRBJ1-6; clone_size: few; cdr3_nt: TGTGCCAGCAGTTTAATAGAGGAGAGGGGACCCCAACCCCTCCACTTT; cdr3_aa: CASSLIEERGPQPLHF
d_call: .; v_call: TRBV27; j_call: TRBJ2-7; clone_size: many; cdr3_nt: TGTGCCAGCAGTCCCGGGGGAGAGCTCGACGAGCAGTACTTC; cdr3_aa: CASSPGGELDEQYF
d_call: TRBD2; v_call: TRBV20-1; j_call: TRBJ2-3; clone_size: .; cdr3_nt: TGCAGTGCTAGGCCGGGACTAGATACGACAGATACGCAGTATTTT; cdr3_aa: CSARPGLDTTDTQYF
d_call: .; v_call: TRBV10-3; j_call: TRBJ2-7; clone_size: .; cdr3_nt: TGTGCCATCAGTGCATCAGACAGCTACGAGCAGTACTTC; cdr3_aa: CAISASDSYEQYF
d_call: .; v_call: TRBV6-5; j_call: TRBJ2-4; clone_size: .; cdr3_nt: TGTGCCAGCAGTTATGGGACTGGTTACATTCAGTACTTC; cdr3_aa: CASSYGTGYIQYF
d_call: .; v_call: TRBV6-5; j_call: TRBJ2-7; clone_size: few; cdr3_nt: TGTGCCAGCAGTCCAAGTGCGGGGAGCTCCTACGAGCAGTACTTC; cdr3_aa: CASSPSAGSSYEQYF
d_call: TRBD2; v_call: TRBV28; j_call: TRBJ2-1; clone_size: .; cdr3_nt: TGTGCCAGCAGTTCGCGACTAGCGGGGCTCTACAATGAGCAGTTCTTC; cdr3_aa: CASSSRLAGLYNEQFF
d_call: TRBD1; v_call: TRBV29-1; j_call: TRBJ2-5; clone_size: .; cdr3_nt: TGCAGCGCCCTAGAGGGTTCAGGGGGCCCTCAAGAGACCCAGTACTTC; cdr3_aa: CSALEGSGGPQETQYF
d_call: .; v_call: TRBV28; j_call: TRBJ2-3; clone_size: .; cdr3_nt: TGTGCCAGCAGTTTGGACATGAGGGGAGTGGAAGATACGCAGTATTTT; cdr3_aa: CASSLDMRGVEDTQYF
d_call: .; v_call: TRBV11-2; j_call: TRBJ2-7; clone_size: .; cdr3_nt: TGTGCCAGCACCGGGGCGGGGCCCGCTAGACCATACGAGCAGTACTTC; cdr3_aa: CASTGAGPARPYEQYF
d_call: .; v_call: TRBV6-2/TRBV6-3; j_call: TRBJ2-7; clone_size: .; cdr3_nt: TGTGCCAGCAGTTACAGTATCGGGGGGCGCGAGCAGTACTTC; cdr3_aa: CASSYSIGGREQYF
d_call: .; v_call: TRBV11-2; j_call: TRBJ2-5; clone_size: few; cdr3_nt: TGTGCCAGCAGCTTAGGGAAAGAGACCCAGTACTTC; cdr3_aa: CASSLGKETQYF
d_call: .; v_call: TRBV4-1; j_call: TRBJ2-7; clone_size: .; cdr3_nt: TGCGCCAGCAGCCAAGAGTTTGGGGCGTCCTACGAGCAGTACTTC; cdr3_aa: CASSQEFGASYEQYF
d_call: TRBD1; v_call: TRBV28; j_call: TRBJ2-5; clone_size: few; cdr3_nt: TGTGCCAGCAGACGACAGTGGCAGGGGGTCGATGAGACCCAGTACTTC; cdr3_aa: CASRRQWQGVDETQYF
d_call: .; v_call: TRBV12-3/TRBV12-4; j_call: TRBJ2-2; clone_size: .; cdr3_nt: TGTGCAAACGGACCAGTAGGGGAGCTGTTTTTT; cdr3_aa: CANGPVGELFF
d_call: .; v_call: TRBV2; j_call: TRBJ2-5; clone_size: few; cdr3_nt: TGTGCCAGCCAGACGCCGTACCAAGAGACCCAGTACTTC; cdr3_aa: CASQTPYQETQYF
d_call: TRBD2; v_call: TRBV28; j_call: TRBJ2-7; clone_size: .; cdr3_nt: TGTGCCAGCAGTTTAAGGACTAGCGAAACCTACGAGCAGTACTTC; cdr3_aa: CASSLRTSETYEQYF
d_call: .; v_call: TRBV19; j_call: TRBJ2-1; clone_size: .; cdr3_nt: TGTGCCAGTAGTATACCGCCTAGGGGTCTCAATGAGCAGTTCTTC; cdr3_aa: CASSIPPRGLNEQFF
d_call: .; v_call: TRBV4-1; j_call: TRBJ1-1; clone_size: .; cdr3_nt: TGCGCCAGCAGCCAGGGCAGCCAGAACACTGAAGCTTTCTTT; cdr3_aa: CASSQGSQNTEAFF
d_call: .; v_call: TRBV27; j_call: TRBJ2-7; clone_size: few; cdr3_nt: TGTGCCAGCAGTTCTTTTTTCGGCGAGCAGTACTTC; cdr3_aa: CASSSFFGEQYF
d_call: .; v_call: TRBV6-5; j_call: TRBJ2-3; clone_size: few; cdr3_nt: TGTGCCAGCAGTTACTCCCCCCAAGATACGCAGTATTTT; cdr3_aa: CASSYSPQDTQYF
d_call: .; v_call: TRBV5-1; j_call: TRBJ2-7; clone_size: .; cdr3_nt: TGCGCCAGCAGGATGGGGTCGAGCTCCTACGAGCAGTACTTC; cdr3_aa: CASRMGSSSYEQYF
d_call: TRBD2; v_call: TRBV6-5; j_call: TRBJ2-3; clone_size: .; cdr3_nt: TGTGCCAGCAGTTACCATTCGGACAGGGAGCTAGCGGGAGTTGGTAGGACAGATACGCAGTATTTT; cdr3_aa: CASSYHSDRELAGVGRTDTQYF
d_call: .; v_call: TRBV29-1; j_call: TRBJ2-3; clone_size: .; cdr3_nt: TGCAGCACTAGGGACCACAGCACAGATACGCAGTATTTT; cdr3_aa: CSTRDHSTDTQYF